This T cell receptor (beta chain) was recorded in a study of blood T cells in healthy people across ages. This clonotype appeared many times. The CDR3 has 15 amino acids. With V trimmed by 5 bases and J by 8 bases, 10 bases remained unmatched. Looked up from germline, CDR1 is DFQATT and CDR2 is SNEGSKA (reference sequence). With a J-beta primer mix and a sample-barcoded 5' primer, a second PCR ran 7 to 11 cycles. TCRdb fed the 5' RACE reads into MiXCR, producing one record per CDR3 protein. The sample holds 750,000 to 1,000,000 distinct CDR3 sequences, about 29% seen once. These records were also assigned to another study, of T cells of mothers and their children.

The sequence came from a woman aged 40 to 49 in good health. This chain links TRBV20-1 with TRBJ2-1, with 12 bases lining up with TRBD2. The source material was blood. CDR3: CSAPLASGGADEQFF. CDR3 nucleotides: TGCAGTGCTCCCCTGGCTAGCGGGGGGGCTGATGAGCAGTTCTTC.